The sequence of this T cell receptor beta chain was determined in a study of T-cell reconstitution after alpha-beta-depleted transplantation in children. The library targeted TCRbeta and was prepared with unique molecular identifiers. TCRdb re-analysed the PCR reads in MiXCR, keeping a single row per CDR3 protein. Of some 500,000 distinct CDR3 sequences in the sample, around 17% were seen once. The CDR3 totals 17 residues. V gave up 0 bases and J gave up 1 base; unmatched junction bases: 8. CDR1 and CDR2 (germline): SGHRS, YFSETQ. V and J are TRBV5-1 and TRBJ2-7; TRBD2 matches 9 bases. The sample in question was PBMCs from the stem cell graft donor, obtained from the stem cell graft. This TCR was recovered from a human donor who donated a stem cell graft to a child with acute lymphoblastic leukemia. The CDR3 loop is CASSLDPAGGPSYEQYF. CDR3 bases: TGCGCCAGCAGCTTGGACCCAGCGGGAGGCCCTTCCTACGAGCAGTACTTC.